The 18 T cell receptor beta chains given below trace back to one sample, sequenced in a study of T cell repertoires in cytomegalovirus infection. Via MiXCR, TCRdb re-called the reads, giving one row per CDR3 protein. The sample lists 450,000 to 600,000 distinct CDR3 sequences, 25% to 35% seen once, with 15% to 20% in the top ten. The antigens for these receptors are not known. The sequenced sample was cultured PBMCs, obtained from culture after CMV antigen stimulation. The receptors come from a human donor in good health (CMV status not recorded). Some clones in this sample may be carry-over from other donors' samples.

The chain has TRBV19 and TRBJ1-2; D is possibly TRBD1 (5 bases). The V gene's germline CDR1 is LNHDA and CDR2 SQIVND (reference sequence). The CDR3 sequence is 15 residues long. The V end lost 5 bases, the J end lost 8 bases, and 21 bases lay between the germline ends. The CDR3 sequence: CASSAFGHAGLGYTF. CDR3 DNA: TGTGCCAGTAGTGCTTTCGGACACGCCGGCTTGGGCTACACCTTC.

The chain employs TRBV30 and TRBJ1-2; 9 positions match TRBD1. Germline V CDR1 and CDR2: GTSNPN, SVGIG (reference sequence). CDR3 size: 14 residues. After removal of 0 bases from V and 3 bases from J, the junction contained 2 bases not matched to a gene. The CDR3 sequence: CAWSVRTGDYGYTF. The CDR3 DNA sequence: TGTGCCTGGAGTGTACGGACAGGGGACTATGGCTACACCTTC.

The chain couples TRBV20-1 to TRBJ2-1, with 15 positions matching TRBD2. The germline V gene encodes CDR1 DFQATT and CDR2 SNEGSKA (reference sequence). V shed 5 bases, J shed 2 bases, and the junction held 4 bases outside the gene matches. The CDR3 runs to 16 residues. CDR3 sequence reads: CSALGLAGGTYNEQFF. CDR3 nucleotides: TGCAGTGCTCTTGGACTAGCGGGAGGGACCTACAATGAGCAGTTCTTC.

CDR3 sequence (DNA): TGTGCCAGCAGCTTAGAGGGGGCAGGTACTCCAGATACGCAGTATTTT. It specifies CASSLEGAGTPDTQYF. J is TRBJ2-3 and V is TRBV7-9; 7 bases are a match to TRBD1. Trimming took 1 base from V and 4 from J; bases not matched to a gene: 8. Per germline, CDR1 SEHNR and CDR2 FQNEAQ (reference sequence). This CDR3 spans 16 amino acids.

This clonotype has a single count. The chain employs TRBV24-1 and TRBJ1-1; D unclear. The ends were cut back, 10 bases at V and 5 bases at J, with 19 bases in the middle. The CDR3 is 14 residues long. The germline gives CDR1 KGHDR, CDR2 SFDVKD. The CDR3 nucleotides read TGTGCCACTTCAACCGGGGAACGGGAAACTGAAGCTTTCTTT. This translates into CATSTGERETEAFF.

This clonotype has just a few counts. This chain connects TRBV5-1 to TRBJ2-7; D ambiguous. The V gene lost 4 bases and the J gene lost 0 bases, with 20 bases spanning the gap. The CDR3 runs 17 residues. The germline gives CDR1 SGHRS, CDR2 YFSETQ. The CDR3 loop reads CASSDKPTAWSSYEQYF. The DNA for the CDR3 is TGCGCCAGCAGCGACAAACCCACCGCTTGGAGCTCCTACGAGCAGTACTTC.

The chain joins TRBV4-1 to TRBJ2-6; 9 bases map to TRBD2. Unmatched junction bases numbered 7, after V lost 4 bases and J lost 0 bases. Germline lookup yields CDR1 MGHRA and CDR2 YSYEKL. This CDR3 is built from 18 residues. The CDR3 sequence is CASSPGISGSSGANVLTF. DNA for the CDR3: TGCGCCAGCAGCCCCGGGATTAGCGGGAGCTCTGGGGCCAACGTCCTGACTTTC.

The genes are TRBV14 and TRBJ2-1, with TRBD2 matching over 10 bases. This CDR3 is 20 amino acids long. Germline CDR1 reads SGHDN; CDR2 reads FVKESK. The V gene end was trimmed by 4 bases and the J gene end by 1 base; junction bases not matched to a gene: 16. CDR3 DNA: TGTGCCAGCAGCCGGAGCTTTAGCGGGAGGACCGGAGGTTCCTACAATGAGCAGTTCTTC. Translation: CASSRSFSGRTGGSYNEQFF.

CDR3 sequence: CSARRDRVGHEQYF. In DNA form, the CDR3 reads TGCAGTGCTAGACGGGACAGGGTCGGGCACGAGCAGTACTTC. The V and J genes are TRBV20-1 and TRBJ2-7; 9 bases are shared with TRBD1. Per the germline V gene, CDR1 is DFQATT and CDR2 is SNEGSKA (reference sequence). The CDR3 extends over 14 amino acids. The V and J ends lost 2 bases and 5 bases, in that order; junction bases with no gene match: 7.

The CDR3 bases are TGTGCCAGCAGTTTAGCTTCGGGGAGGGACTCACCCCTCCACTTT. Encoded protein: CASSLASGRDSPLHF. This chain connects TRBV27 to TRBJ1-6; D is perhaps TRBD1 (5 bases). The CDR3 has 15 amino acids. Trimming shortened V by 2 bases and J by 10 bases, and 15 bases separated the two germline ends. Germline V gene sequence: CDR1 MNHEY, CDR2 SMNVEV (reference sequence).

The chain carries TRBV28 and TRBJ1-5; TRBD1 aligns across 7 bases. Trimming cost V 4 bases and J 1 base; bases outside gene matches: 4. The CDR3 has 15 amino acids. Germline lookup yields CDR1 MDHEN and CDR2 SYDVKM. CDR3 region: CASSYTGVSNQPQHF. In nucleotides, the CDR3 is TGTGCCAGCAGTTATACAGGGGTCAGCAATCAGCCCCAGCATTTT.

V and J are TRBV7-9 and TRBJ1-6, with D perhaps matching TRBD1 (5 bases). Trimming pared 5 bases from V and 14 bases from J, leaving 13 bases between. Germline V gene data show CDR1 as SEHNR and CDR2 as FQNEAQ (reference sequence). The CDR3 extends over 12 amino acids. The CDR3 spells CASSTTARTLHF. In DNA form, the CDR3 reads TGTGCCAGCAGCACGACAGCCCGCACCCTCCACTTT. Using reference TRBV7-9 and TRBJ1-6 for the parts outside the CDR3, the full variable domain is DTGVSQNPRHKITKRGQNVTFRCDPISEHNRLYWYRQTLGQGPEFLTYFQNEAQLEKSRLLSDRFSAERPKGSFSTLEIQRTEQGDSAMYLCASSTTARTLHFGNGTRLTVT.

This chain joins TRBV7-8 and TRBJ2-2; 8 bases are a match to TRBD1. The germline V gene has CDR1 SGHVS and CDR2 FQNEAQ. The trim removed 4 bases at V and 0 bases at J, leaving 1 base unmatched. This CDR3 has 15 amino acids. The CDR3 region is CASSWGQANTGELFF. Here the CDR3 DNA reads TGTGCCAGCAGCTGGGGACAGGCGAACACCGGGGAGCTGTTTTTT.

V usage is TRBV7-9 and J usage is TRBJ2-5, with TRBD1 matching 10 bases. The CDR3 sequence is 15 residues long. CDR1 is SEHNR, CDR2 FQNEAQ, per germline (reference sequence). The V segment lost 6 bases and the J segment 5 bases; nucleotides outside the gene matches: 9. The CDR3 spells CASRPLTGGEETQYF. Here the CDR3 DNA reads TGTGCCAGCAGGCCACTGACAGGGGGCGAGGAGACCCAGTACTTC.

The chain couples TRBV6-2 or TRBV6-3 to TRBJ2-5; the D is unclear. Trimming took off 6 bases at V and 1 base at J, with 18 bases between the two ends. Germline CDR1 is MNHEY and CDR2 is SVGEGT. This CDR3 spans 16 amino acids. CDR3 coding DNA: TGTGCCAGCAGCCACCGGGTCCTAAACCGCCAAGAGACCCAGTACTTC. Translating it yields CASSHRVLNRQETQYF.

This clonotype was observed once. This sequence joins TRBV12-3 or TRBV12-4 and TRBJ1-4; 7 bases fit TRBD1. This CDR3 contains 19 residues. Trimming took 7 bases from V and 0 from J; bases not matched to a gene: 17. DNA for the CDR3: TGTGCCAGCACCCCATCCGGGACAGCCAACAGGGCAACTAATGAAAAACTGTTTTTT. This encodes CASTPSGTANRATNEKLFF.

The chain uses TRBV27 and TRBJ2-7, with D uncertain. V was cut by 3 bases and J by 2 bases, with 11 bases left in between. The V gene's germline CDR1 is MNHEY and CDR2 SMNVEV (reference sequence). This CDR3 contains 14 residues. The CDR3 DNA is TGTGCCAGCAGTTTTTCATCGGGTACCTACGAGCAGTACTTC. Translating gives CASSFSSGTYEQYF.

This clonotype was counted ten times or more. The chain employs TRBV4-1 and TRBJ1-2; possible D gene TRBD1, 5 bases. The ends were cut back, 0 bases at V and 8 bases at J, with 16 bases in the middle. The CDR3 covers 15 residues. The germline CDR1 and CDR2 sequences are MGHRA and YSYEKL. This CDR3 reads CASSQDLGLSAGYTF. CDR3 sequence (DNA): TGCGCCAGCAGCCAAGACCTGGGACTCTCCGCAGGCTACACCTTC.